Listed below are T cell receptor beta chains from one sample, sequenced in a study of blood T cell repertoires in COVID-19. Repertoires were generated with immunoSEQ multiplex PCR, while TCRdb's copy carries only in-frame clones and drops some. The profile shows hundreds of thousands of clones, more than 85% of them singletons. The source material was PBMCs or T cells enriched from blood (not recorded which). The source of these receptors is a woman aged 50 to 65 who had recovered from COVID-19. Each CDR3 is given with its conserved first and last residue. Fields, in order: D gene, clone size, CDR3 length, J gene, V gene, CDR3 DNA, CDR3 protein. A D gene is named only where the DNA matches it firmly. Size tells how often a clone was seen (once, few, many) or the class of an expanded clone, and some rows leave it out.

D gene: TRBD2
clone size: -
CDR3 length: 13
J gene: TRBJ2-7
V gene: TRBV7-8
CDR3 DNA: TGTGCCAGCAGCCGGACTAGGGCTGACGAGCAGTACTTC
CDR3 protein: CASSRTRADEQYF

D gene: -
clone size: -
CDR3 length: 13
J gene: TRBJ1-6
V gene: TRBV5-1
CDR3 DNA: TGCGCCAGCAGCTTGGACAGTTTCTCACCCCTCCACTTT
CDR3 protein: CASSLDSFSPLHF

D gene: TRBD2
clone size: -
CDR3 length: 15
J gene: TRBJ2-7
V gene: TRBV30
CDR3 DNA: TGTGCCTGGAGTGTTGGGACTACTACATGGGACGAGCAGTACTTC
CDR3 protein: CAWSVGTTTWDEQYF

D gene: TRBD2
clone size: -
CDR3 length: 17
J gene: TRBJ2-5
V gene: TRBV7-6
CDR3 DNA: TGTGCCAGCAGCTCCCGGCTAGCGGGAGGGCCGGGAGAGACCCAGTACTTC
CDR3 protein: CASSSRLAGGPGETQYF

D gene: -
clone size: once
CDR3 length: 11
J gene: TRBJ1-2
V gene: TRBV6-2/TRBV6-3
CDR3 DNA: TGTGCCAGCAGCAACACAGGGGGCTACACCTTC
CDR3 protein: CASSNTGGYTF

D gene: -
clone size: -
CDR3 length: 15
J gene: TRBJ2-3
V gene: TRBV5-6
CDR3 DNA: TGTGCCAGCAGCCCCTTGGCAGGTAGCACAGATACGCAGTATTTT
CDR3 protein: CASSPLAGSTDTQYF

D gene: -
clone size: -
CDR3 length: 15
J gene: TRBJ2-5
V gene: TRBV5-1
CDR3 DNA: TGCGCCAGCAGCGTGGGACGCCTAGGAGGGGAGACCCAGTACTTC
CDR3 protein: CASSVGRLGGETQYF

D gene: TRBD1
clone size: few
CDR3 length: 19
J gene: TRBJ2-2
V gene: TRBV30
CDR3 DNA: TGTGCCTGGAGGGGTAAACCGGGACAGGGAGTAACGGCCACCGGGGAGCTGTTTTTT
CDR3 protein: CAWRGKPGQGVTATGELFF

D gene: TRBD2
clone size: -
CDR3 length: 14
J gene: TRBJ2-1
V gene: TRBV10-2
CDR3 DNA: TGCGCCAGCAGTGGGACTAGTTTATCCCACGAGCAGTTCTTC
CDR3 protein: CASSGTSLSHEQFF

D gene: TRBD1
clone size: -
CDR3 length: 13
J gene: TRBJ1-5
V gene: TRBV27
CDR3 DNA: TGTGCCAGCAGTAATGACAGGGATCAGCCCCAGCATTTT
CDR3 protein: CASSNDRDQPQHF

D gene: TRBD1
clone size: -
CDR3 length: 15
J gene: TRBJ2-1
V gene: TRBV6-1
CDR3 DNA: TGTGCCAGCAGTGAATCGGGACAGAGATACAATGAGCAGTTCTTC
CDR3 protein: CASSESGQRYNEQFF

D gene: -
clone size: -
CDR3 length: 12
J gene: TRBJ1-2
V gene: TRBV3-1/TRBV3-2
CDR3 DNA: TGTGCCAGCAGCCAAGGGACAGAAGGCTACACCTTC
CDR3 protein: CASSQGTEGYTF

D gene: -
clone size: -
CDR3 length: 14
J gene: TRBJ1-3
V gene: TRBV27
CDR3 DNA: TGTGCCAGCAAGGCGAGGGGAGGCCTAAACACCATATATTTT
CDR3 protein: CASKARGGLNTIYF

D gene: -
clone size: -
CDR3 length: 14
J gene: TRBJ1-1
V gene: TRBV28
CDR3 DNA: TGTGCCAGCAGTTCGGGCACGCGACAGGTCAAAGCTTTCTTT
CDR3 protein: CASSSGTRQVKAFF

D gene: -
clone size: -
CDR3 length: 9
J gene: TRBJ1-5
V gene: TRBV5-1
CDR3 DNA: TGCGCCAGCAGCTTGGTTCGGCATTTT
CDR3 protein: CASSLVRHF

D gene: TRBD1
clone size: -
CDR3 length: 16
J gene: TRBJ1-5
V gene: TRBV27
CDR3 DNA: TGTGCCAGCAGCCCCCGACAGGGTTGGAGCAATCAGCCCCAGCATTTT
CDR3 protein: CASSPRQGWSNQPQHF

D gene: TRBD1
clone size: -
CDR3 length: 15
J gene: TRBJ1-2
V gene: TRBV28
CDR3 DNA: TGTGCCAGCAGTGGGGGACAGGGTTGGAGGTATGGCTACACCTTC
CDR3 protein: CASSGGQGWRYGYTF

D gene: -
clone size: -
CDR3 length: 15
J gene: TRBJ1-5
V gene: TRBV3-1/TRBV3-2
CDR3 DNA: TGTGCCAGCAGCCAAGATGGCTCAAGCAATCAGCCCCAGCATTTT
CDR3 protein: CASSQDGSSNQPQHF

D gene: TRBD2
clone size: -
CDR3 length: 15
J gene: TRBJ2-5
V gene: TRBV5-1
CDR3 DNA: TGCGCCAGCAGCCCTAGAACTAGCGGGGTAGAGACCCAGTACTTC
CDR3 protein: CASSPRTSGVETQYF

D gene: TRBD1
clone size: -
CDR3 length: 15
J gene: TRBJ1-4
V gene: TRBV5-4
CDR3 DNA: TGTGCCAGCAGCCCGGGACAGGGGTATGAAGAAAAACTGTTTTTT
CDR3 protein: CASSPGQGYEEKLFF

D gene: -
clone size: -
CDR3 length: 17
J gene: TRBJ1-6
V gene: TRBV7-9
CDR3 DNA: TGTGCCAGCAGCTTAATTGGGTGGTCAGGTTATAATTCACCCCTCCACTTT
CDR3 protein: CASSLIGWSGYNSPLHF

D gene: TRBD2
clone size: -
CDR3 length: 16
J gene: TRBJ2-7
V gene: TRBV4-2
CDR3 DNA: TGTGCCAGCAGCCAAGAAAGAGTGACTAGCGGCTACGAGCAGTACTTC
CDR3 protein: CASSQERVTSGYEQYF

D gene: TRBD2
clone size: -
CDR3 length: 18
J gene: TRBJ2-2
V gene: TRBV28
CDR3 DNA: TGTGCCAGCAGTTTAACCAGTGGGACTAGCGGGAGGGCCGGGGAGCTGTTTTTT
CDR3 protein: CASSLTSGTSGRAGELFF

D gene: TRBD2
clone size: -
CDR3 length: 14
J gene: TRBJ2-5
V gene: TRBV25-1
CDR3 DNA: TGTGCCACGAGACTAGCGGGAATTGGGGAGACCCAGTACTTC
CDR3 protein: CATRLAGIGETQYF

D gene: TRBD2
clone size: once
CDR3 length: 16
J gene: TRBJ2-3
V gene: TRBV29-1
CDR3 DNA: TGCAGCTCATCTAGCGGGTCTCCCCATAGCACAGATACGCAGTATTTT
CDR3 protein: CSSSSGSPHSTDTQYF

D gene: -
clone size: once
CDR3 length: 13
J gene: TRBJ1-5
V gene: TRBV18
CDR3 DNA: TGTGCCAGCTCCCCCGGTACGGATCAGCCCCAGCATTTT
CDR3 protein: CASSPGTDQPQHF

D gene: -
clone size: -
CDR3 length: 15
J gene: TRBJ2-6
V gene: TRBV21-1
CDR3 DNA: TGTGCCAGCAGCAAAGGAGGGACTGGGGCCAACGTCCTGACTTTC
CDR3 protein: CASSKGGTGANVLTF

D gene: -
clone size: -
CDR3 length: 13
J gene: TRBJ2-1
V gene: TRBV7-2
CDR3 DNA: TGTGCCAGCAGCTCCCCTAGCGTCCATGAGCAGTTCTTC
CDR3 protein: CASSSPSVHEQFF

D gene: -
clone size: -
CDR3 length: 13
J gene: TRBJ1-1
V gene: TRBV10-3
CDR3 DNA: TGTGCCATCAGCGGACCAGGGGCCCCTGAAGCTTTCTTT
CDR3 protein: CAISGPGAPEAFF

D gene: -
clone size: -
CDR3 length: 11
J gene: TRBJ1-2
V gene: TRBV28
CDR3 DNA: TGTGCCAGTCGGTGGGGGGGCCGCTACACCTTC
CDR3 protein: CASRWGGRYTF

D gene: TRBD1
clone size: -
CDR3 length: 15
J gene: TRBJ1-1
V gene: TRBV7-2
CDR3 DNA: TGTGCCAGCAGCTTGCGACAGGGGTCGTGGACTGAAGCTTTCTTT
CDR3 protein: CASSLRQGSWTEAFF

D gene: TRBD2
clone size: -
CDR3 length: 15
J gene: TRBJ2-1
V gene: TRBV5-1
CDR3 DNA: TGCGCCAGCAGCTTGGGGCTAGCGGGAGTGGAAGAGCAGTTCTTC
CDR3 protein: CASSLGLAGVEEQFF

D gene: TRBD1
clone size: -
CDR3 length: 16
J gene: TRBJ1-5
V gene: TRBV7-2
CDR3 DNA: TGTGCCAGCAGCTTAGGGAGTGGGACAGGGGGACGGCCCCAGCATTTT
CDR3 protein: CASSLGSGTGGRPQHF

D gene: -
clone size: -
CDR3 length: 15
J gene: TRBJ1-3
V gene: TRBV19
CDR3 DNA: TGTGCCAGTAGTTCGGGCCGGGAGCCTGGAAACACCATATATTTT
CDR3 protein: CASSSGREPGNTIYF

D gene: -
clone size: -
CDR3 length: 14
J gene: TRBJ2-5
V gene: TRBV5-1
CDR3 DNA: TGCGCCAGCAGCTTGGCCTATTCTCAAGAGACCCAGTACTTC
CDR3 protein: CASSLAYSQETQYF

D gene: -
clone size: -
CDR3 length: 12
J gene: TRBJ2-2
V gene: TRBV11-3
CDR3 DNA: TGTGCCAGCAGCCTTAACACCGGGGAGCTGTTTTTT
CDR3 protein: CASSLNTGELFF

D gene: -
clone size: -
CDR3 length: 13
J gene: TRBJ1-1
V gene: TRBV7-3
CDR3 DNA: TGTGCCAGCAGCCCTCACAGAGACACTGAAGCTTTCTTT
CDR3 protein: CASSPHRDTEAFF

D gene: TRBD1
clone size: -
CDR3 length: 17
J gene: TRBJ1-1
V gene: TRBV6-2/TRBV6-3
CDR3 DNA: TGTGCCAGCAGTTACGCACAGGGGGCCTCCCTGGGACCCGAAGCTTTCTTT
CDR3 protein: CASSYAQGASLGPEAFF

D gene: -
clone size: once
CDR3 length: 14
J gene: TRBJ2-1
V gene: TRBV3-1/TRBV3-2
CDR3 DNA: TGTGCCAGCAGCCAAGTGGCCACCTCCCTTGAGCAGTTCTTC
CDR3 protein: CASSQVATSLEQFF

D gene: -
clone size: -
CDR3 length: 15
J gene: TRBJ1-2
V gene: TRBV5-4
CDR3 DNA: TGTGCCAGCAGCTCGAAGGAACAGGGTGGCTATGGCTACACCTTC
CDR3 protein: CASSSKEQGGYGYTF

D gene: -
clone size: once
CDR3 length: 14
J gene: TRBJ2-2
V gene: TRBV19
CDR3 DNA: TGTGCCAGTAACGGGCAGGGCATGACCGGGGAGCTGTTTTTT
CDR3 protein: CASNGQGMTGELFF

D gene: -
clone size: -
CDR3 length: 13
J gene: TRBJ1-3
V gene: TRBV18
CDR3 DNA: TGTGCCAGCTCACCGAGCTCTGGAAACACCATATATTTT
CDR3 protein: CASSPSSGNTIYF

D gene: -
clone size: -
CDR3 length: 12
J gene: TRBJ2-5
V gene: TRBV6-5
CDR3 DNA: TGTGCCAGCAGTCGCGATGGTGAGACCCAGTACTTC
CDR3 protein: CASSRDGETQYF

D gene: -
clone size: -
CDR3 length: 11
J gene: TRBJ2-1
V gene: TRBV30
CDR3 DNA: TGTGCCTGGAGTGGCGGCAATGAGCAGTTCTTC
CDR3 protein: CAWSGGNEQFF

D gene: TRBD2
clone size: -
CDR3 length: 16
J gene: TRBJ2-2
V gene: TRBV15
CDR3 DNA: TGTGCCACCAGCAGAGATCAAGCGGGAGCCACCGGGGAGCTGTTTTTT
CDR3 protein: CATSRDQAGATGELFF

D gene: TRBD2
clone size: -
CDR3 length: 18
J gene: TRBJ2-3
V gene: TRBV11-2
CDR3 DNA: TGTGCCAGCAGCTTAGATCGCTGGACTAGCGGAGTCACAGATACGCAGTATTTT
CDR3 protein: CASSLDRWTSGVTDTQYF

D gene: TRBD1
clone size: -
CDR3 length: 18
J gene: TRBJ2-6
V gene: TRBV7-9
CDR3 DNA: TGTGCCAGCAGACAGGGGATTTTCCGTCGCTCTGGGGCCAACGTCCTGACTTTC
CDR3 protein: CASRQGIFRRSGANVLTF

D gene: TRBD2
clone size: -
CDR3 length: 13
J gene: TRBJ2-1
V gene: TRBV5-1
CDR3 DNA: TGCGCCAGCGGGCGGGAGTCGTTCAATGAGCAGTTCTTC
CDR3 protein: CASGRESFNEQFF

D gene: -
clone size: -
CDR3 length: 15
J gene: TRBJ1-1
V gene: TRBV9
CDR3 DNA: TGTGCCAGCAGCGTAGGAGGGTGGATGAACACTGAAGCTTTCTTT
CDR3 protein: CASSVGGWMNTEAFF

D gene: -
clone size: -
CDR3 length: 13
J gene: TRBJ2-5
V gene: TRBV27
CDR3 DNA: TGTGCCAGCAGTCAAGTCGCGAGGGAGACCCAGTACTTC
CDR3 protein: CASSQVARETQYF

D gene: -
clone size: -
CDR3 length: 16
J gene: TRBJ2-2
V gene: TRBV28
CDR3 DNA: TGTGCCAGCAGTTCCCGGCCATTTCGGGGAGCCGGGGAGCTGTTTTTT
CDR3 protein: CASSSRPFRGAGELFF

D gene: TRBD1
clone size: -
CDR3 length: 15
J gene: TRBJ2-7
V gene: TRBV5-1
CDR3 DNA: TGCGCCAGCAGCTGGGGAGGACAGGGGGCCGACGAGCAGTACTTC
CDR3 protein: CASSWGGQGADEQYF

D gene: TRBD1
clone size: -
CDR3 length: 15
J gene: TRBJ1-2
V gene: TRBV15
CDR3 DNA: TGTGCCACCAGCCCAGGGACCCGGGACAGAGATGGCTACACCTTC
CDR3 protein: CATSPGTRDRDGYTF

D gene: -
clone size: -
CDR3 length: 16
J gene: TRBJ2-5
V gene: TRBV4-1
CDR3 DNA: TGCGCCAGCAGCCAAGACAGGTACAGAGACCAAGAGACCCAGTACTTC
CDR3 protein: CASSQDRYRDQETQYF

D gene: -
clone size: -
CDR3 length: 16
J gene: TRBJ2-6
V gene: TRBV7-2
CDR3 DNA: TGTGCCAGCAGCAGGGACACGGGTACTGGGGCCAACGTCCTGACTTTC
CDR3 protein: CASSRDTGTGANVLTF

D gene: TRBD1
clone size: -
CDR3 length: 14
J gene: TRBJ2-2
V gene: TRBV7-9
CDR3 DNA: TGTGCCATCCGAGGGGGCCGGTACACCGGGGAGCTGTTTTTT
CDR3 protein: CAIRGGRYTGELFF

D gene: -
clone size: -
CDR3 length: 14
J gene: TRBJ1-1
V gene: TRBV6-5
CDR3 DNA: TGTGCCAGCAGTTACAGGGGCGGTGACACTGAAGCTTTCTTT
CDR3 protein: CASSYRGGDTEAFF

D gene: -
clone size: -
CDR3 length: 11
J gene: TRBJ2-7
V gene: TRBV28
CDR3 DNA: TGTGCCAGCAGCTCCCCCTACGAGCAGTACTTC
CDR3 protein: CASSSPYEQYF

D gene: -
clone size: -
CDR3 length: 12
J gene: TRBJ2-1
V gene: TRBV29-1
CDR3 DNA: TGCAGCGTTGAAGAGCGGGACAATGAGCAGTTCTTC
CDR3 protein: CSVEERDNEQFF

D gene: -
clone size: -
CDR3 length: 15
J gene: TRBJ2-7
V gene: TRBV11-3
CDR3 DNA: TGTGCCAGCAGCTTGGGGGCGTCGAGCTCCTACGAGCAGTACTTC
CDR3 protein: CASSLGASSSYEQYF